The 23 T cell receptor beta chains below were found in one sample sequenced in a study of OX40 agonist ivuxolimab in advanced cancers. The protocol was immunoSEQ multiplex PCR, while the TCRdb copy is restricted to in-frame clones and leaves out a portion. The sample includes about 70,000 clones, roughly 90% seen only once; the top ten take 0.85% to 1.2%. Sequencing used CD4+ or CD8+ T cells sorted from blood, obtained in a trial of the OX40 agonist ivuxolimab. These receptors were obtained from an adult with an advanced solid tumor such as melanoma, head and neck, liver or kidney cancer.

The rearrangement joins TRBV5-1 to TRBJ2-5, with TRBD2 identical over 10 bases. This CDR3 region has 15 residues. Germline V lookup: CDR1 SGHRS, CDR2 YFSETQ. Trimming removed 3 bases from V and 1 base from J; junction bases left unmatched: 3. CDR3 in amino acids: CASSSSGGFQETQYF. For the CDR3, the DNA is TGCGCCAGCAGCTCTAGCGGGGGATTCCAAGAGACCCAGTACTTC.

This chain joins TRBV7-6 and TRBJ2-1; tentative D call: TRBD2 (6 bases). Trimming took off 1 base at V and 1 base at J, with 8 bases between the two ends. The length of the CDR3 is 15 residues. CDR1 and CDR2 from the germline V gene are SGHVS and FNYEAQ. CDR3 in amino acids: CASSLEGRSYNEQFF. The CDR3 DNA follows: TGTGCCAGCAGCTTAGAGGGGAGGTCCTACAATGAGCAGTTCTTC. Using reference TRBV7-6 and TRBJ2-1 for the parts outside the CDR3, the full variable domain is GAGVSQSPRYKVTKRGQDVALRCDPISGHVSLYWYRQALGQGPEFLTYFNYEAQQDKSGLPNDRFSAERPEGSISTLTIQRTEQRDSAMYRCASSLEGRSYNEQFFGPGTRLTVL.

Here the CDR3 DNA reads TGTGCCAGTAGGGACGGCATTGACTATGGCTACACCTTC. Translated: CASRDGIDYGYTF. This rearrangement joins TRBV19 to TRBJ1-2; D gene ambiguous. CDR1 and CDR2 (germline): LNHDA, SQIVND (reference sequence). Deletions cut 6 bases from V and 3 bases from J, with 11 bases between. There are 13 residues in the CDR3. The whole variable domain, filled in from reference TRBV19 and TRBJ1-2, reads DGGITQSPKYLFRKEGQNVTLSCEQNLNHDAMYWYRQDPGQGLRLIYYSQIVNDFQKGDIAEGYSVSREKKESFPLTVTSAQKNPTAFYLCASRDGIDYGYTFGSGTRLTVV.

This clone was observed a single time. J is TRBJ1-1 and V is TRBV10-3, with no clear D. The CDR3 totals 14 residues. Looked up from germline, CDR1 is ENHRY and CDR2 is SYGVKD. V shed 6 bases and J shed 0 bases, with 11 bases lying between them. The CDR3 DNA reads as TGTGCCATCAGAGATAGGCGGATGAACACTGAAGCTTTCTTT. Translation gives CAIRDRRMNTEAFF.

The rearrangement links TRBV15 to TRBJ1-5; 10 nucleotides align to TRBD1. Trimming took 5 bases from V and 3 from J; bases not matched to a gene: 7. The CDR3 has 16 residues. Germline CDR1 and CDR2: LNHNV and YYDKDF (reference sequence). Here the CDR3 reads CATSSRDRGFNQPQHF. In DNA, the CDR3 is TGTGCCACCAGCTCCCGGGACAGGGGATTCAATCAGCCCCAGCATTTT.

The chain employs TRBV10-3 and TRBJ2-3, with D perhaps matching TRBD2 (6 bases). The V end was cut by 3 bases, the J end by 3 bases, with 13 bases between. The germline CDR1 and CDR2 sequences are ENHRY and SYGVKD. This CDR3 is 15 amino acids long. In DNA, the CDR3 is TGTGCCATCAGTGAAGCCGGGACTGGGACAGATACGCAGTATTTT. This sequence encodes CAISEAGTGTDTQYF.

This rearrangement joins TRBV19 to TRBJ1-2; D remains unclear. V shed 7 bases and J shed 8 bases, with 17 bases lying between them. The CDR3 totals 13 residues. Germline assignment: CDR1 LNHDA and CDR2 SQIVND (reference sequence). DNA for the CDR3: TGTGCCAGTACTTACGACGGAGGACGGGGCTACACCTTC. This sequence encodes CASTYDGGRGYTF.

The V and J genes are TRBV30 and TRBJ2-4; perhaps D is TRBD1 or TRBD2 (5 bases each). Germline V CDR1 and CDR2: GTSNPN, SVGIG (reference sequence). The CDR3 extends over 11 amino acids. V lost 3 bases, J lost 16 bases, and 16 bases lay in between. The DNA of the CDR3 is TGTGCCTGGAGCCAGGGAGCTTCTTACTACTTC. Its translation: CAWSQGASYYF.

V is TRBV29-1 and J is TRBJ1-3; D might be TRBD1 (6 bases). Deletions cut 7 bases from V and 3 bases from J, with 10 bases between. The CDR3 sequence is 12 residues long. Germline values: CDR1 SQVTM, CDR2 ANQGSEA. This chain's CDR3 is CSAGEHGNTIYF. The CDR3 region has the DNA TGCAGCGCAGGGGAGCATGGAAACACCATATATTTT.

This chain links TRBV5-1 with TRBJ2-6, with TRBD1 matching over 7 bases. CDR3 length: 16 residues. V dropped 4 bases and J dropped 4; count of bases not matched to a gene: 8. The germline V gene encodes CDR1 SGHRS and CDR2 YFSETQ. The CDR3 spells CASSLGQLEGANVLTF. CDR3 bases: TGCGCCAGCAGCCTGGGACAGCTTGAGGGGGCCAACGTCCTGACTTTC.

The V call is TRBV5-6, the J call TRBJ2-1; tentative D call: TRBD2 (5 bases). Germline-derived CDR1 and CDR2 are SGHDT and YYEEEE. With 0 bases removed from V and 8 bases from J, the gap between germline ends came to 15 bases. This CDR3 is built from 15 residues. The CDR3, as DNA: TGTGCCAGCAGCTTGGGGACTCTCCTGTGGGATGAGCAGTTCTTC. As protein: CASSLGTLLWDEQFF. Supplemented by reference TRBV5-6 and TRBJ2-1, the full variable domain reads DAGVTQSPTHLIKTRGQQVTLRCSPKSGHDTVSWYQQALGQGPQFIFQYYEEEERQRGNFPDRFSGHQFPNYSSELNVNALLLGDSALYLCASSLGTLLWDEQFFGPGTRLTVL.

The chain couples TRBV7-9 to TRBJ2-1; 7 bases match TRBD1. The CDR3 is 17 amino acids. V lost 1 base and J lost 9; bases outside the gene matches: 15. Germline V gives CDR1 SEHNR, CDR2 FQNEAQ (reference sequence). In DNA, the CDR3 is TGTGCCAGCAGCTTAGGTCCGGGACAGCGGACTTACGGTGAGCAGTTCTTC. Translation gives CASSLGPGQRTYGEQFF.

V and J are TRBV12-5 and TRBJ1-2, with TRBD1 matching 7 bases. The length of the CDR3 is 14 residues. The germline V gene encodes CDR1 LGHNT and CDR2 FRNRAP. V lost 6 bases and J lost 3; bases outside the gene matches: 7. Written as DNA, the CDR3 is TGTGCTAGTGGCCGACAGGGCTCACACTATGGCTACACCTTC. Residues: CASGRQGSHYGYTF.

The chain is built from TRBV5-1 and TRBJ2-1, with 9 bases fitting TRBD1. Germline assignment: CDR1 SGHRS and CDR2 YFSETQ. With 7 bases clipped from V and 3 bases from J, the junction kept 8 bases outside the gene matches. There are 15 residues in the CDR3. CDR3 in amino acids: CASSTGGSGYNEQFF. CDR3 coding DNA: TGCGCCAGCTCGACAGGGGGAAGTGGCTACAATGAGCAGTTCTTC.

The chain links TRBV5-6 to TRBJ2-3; unclear D gene. From germline, CDR1 is SGHDT and CDR2 YYEEEE. The length of the CDR3 is 15 residues. Trimming shortened V by 4 bases and J by 0 bases, and 12 bases separated the two germline ends. CDR3 bases: TGTGCCAGCAGCCAAAGGACGGTGAGCACAGATACGCAGTATTTT. Its translation is CASSQRTVSTDTQYF.

A few counts support this clone. The chain has TRBV16 and TRBJ1-2; D uncertain. Trimming stripped 4 bases from V and 3 bases from J, with 9 bases between. The CDR3 is 13 residues long. Germline CDR1 and CDR2: KGHSY and FQNENV. The DNA of the CDR3 is TGTGCCAGCAGCCGAAACAGCGACTATGGCTACACCTTC. It codes for CASSRNSDYGYTF.

The chain joins TRBV30 to TRBJ2-7; TRBD1 aligns across 9 bases. V lost 5 bases, J lost 4 bases, and 9 bases stayed unmatched. The germline V gene has CDR1 GTSNPN and CDR2 SVGIG (reference sequence). CDR3 size: 14 residues. For the CDR3, the DNA is TGTGCCTGGCGGAGGTTGACAGGGGGGTACGAGCAGTACTTC. This encodes CAWRRLTGGYEQYF.

The V gene is TRBV6-1, the J gene TRBJ2-7; either TRBD1 or TRBD2 may supply D (5 bases each). V lost 3 bases and J lost 3, with 6 bases in between. The CDR3 is 12 residues long. The germline gives CDR1 MNHNS, CDR2 SASEGT. The CDR3 loop reads CASSEGVYEQYF. DNA for the CDR3: TGTGCCAGCAGTGAGGGGGTCTACGAGCAGTACTTC.

This rearrangement joins TRBV14 to TRBJ1-3; weak D call: TRBD1 (5 bases). V was shortened by 0 bases and J by 0 bases, with 9 bases between the two germline ends. The CDR3 consists of 16 residues. CDR1 is SGHDN and CDR2 is FVKESK in the germline V gene. The DNA of the CDR3 is TGTGCCAGCAGCCAAGAGCAGGGCTTCTCTGGAAACACCATATATTTT. It is translated as CASSQEQGFSGNTIYF.

The V and J genes are TRBV18 and TRBJ1-6, with D hard to call. Germline lookup yields CDR1 KGHSH and CDR2 LQKENI. V was clipped by 3 bases and J by 7 bases, with 7 bases between them. The CDR3 contains 13 residues. CDR3 amino acids: CASSPGTNSPLHF. The CDR3 DNA is TGTGCCAGCTCACCGGGCACGAATTCACCCCTCCACTTT.

The chain carries TRBV4-1 and TRBJ2-1, with 8 bases aligning to TRBD2. The CDR3 spans 11 residues. V dropped 3 bases and J dropped 14; count of bases not matched to a gene: 3. Germline V gene lookup returns CDR1 MGHRA and CDR2 YSYEKL. The CDR3 spells CASSQRGAEFF. CDR3 nucleotide sequence: TGCGCCAGCAGCCAGCGGGGGGCAGAGTTCTTC.

The gene calls are TRBV27 and TRBJ2-3; D uncertain. This CDR3 has 12 residues. Germline CDR1 is MNHEY and CDR2 is SMNVEV (reference sequence). The V gene lost 6 bases and the J gene lost 7 bases, with 11 bases spanning the gap. The CDR3 here is CASRLDGYTQYF. The CDR3 DNA is TGTGCCAGCAGGTTAGACGGTTATACGCAGTATTTT.

This clone was counted between two and nine times. J is TRBJ1-1 and V is TRBV7-9, with D unresolved. Per the germline V gene, CDR1 is SEHNR and CDR2 is FQNEAQ (reference sequence). With 3 bases removed from V and 5 bases from J, the gap between germline ends came to 13 bases. This CDR3 is built from 14 residues. The CDR3 here is CASSLEGVGTEAFF. Written as DNA, the CDR3 is TGTGCCAGCAGCTTGGAGGGAGTGGGGACTGAAGCTTTCTTT. Supplemented by reference TRBV7-9 and TRBJ1-1, the full variable domain reads DTGVSQNPRHKITKRGQNVTFRCDPISEHNRLYWYRQTLGQGPEFLTYFQNEAQLEKSRLLSDRFSAERPKGSFSTLEIQRTEQGDSAMYLCASSLEGVGTEAFFGQGTRLTVV.